This T cell receptor beta chain was captured in a study of graft-versus-host responses after intestinal transplantation. The CDR3 sequence is 18 residues long. Trimming at V came to 1 base and at J to 4 bases, leaving 6 bases not matched to a gene. CDR1 is SEHNR, CDR2 FQNEAQ, per germline (reference sequence). Generated by immunoSEQ multiplex PCR, the TCRdb table keeps only in-frame clones and is missing some. The repertoire holds tens of thousands of clones, around nine tenths seen once, with under 0.55% in the top ten. As to this clone: Its antigen is still unknown.

This TCR was sampled from a human donor who received an intestinal transplant. The sequences come from unstimulated CD8+ T cells sorted from spleen or lymph node cells, collected before intestinal transplant. The V call is TRBV7-9, the J call TRBJ2-1; 14 nucleotides line up with TRBD2. CDR3 sequence reads: CASSLGTSGRPGYNEQFF. The CDR3, as DNA: TGTGCCAGCAGCTTAGGGACTAGCGGGAGGCCAGGGTACAATGAGCAGTTCTTC.